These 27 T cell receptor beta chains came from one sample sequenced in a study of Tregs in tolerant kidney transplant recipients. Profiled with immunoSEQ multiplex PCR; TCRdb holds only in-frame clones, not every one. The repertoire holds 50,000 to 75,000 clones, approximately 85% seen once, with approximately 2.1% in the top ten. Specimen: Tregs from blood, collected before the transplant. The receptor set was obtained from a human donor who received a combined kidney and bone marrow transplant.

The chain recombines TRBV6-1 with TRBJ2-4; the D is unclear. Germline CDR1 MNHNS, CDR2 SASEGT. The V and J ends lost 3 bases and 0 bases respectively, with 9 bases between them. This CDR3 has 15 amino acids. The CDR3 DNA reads TGTGCCAGCAGTGAGGGCATACTAGCCAAAAACATTCAGTACTTC. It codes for CASSEGILAKNIQYF.

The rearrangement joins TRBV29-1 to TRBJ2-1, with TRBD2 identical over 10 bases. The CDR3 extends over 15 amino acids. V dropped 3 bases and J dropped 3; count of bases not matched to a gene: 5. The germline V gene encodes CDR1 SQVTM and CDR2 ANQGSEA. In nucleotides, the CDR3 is TGCAGCGTTGATAGTAGCGGGAGGTTCTACAATGAGCAGTTCTTC. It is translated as CSVDSSGRFYNEQFF.

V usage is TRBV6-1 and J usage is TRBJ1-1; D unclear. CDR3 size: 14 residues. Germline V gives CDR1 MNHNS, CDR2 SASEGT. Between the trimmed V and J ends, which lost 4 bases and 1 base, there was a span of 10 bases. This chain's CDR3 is CASSGSWGNTEAFF. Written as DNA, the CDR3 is TGTGCCAGCAGTGGATCCTGGGGGAACACTGAAGCTTTCTTT.

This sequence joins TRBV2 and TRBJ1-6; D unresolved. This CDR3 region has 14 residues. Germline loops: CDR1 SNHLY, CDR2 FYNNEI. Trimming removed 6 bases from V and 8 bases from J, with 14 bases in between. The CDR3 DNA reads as TGTGCCAGCAGCGCCCAGCGGGTGGATTCACCCCTCCACTTT. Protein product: CASSAQRVDSPLHF.

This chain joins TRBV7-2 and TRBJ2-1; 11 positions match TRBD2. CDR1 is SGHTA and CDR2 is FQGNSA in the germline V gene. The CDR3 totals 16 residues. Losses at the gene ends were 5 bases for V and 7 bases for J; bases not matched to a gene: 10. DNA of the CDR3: TGTGCCAGCAGCATACGAACTAGCGGGAGAGGGAATGAGCAGTTCTTC. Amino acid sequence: CASSIRTSGRGNEQFF. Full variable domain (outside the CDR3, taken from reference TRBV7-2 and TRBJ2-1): GAGVSQSPSNKVTEKGKDVELRCDPISGHTALYWYRQSLGQGLEFLIYFQGNSAPDKSGLPSDRFSAERTGGSVSTLTIQRTQQEDSAVYLCASSIRTSGRGNEQFFGPGTRLTVL.

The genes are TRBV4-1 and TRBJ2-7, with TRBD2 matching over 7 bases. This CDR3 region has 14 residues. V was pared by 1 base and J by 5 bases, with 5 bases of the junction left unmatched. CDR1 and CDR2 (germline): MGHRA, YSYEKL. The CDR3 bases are TGCGCCAGCAGCCAAGTCGCTAGCGGACACGAGCAGTACTTC. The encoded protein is CASSQVASGHEQYF.

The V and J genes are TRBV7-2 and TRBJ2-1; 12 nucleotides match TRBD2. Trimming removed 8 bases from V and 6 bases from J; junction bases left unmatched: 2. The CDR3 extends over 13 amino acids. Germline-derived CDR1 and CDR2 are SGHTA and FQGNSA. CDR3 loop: CASRLAGANEQFF. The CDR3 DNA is TGTGCCAGCCGACTAGCGGGAGCCAATGAGCAGTTCTTC.

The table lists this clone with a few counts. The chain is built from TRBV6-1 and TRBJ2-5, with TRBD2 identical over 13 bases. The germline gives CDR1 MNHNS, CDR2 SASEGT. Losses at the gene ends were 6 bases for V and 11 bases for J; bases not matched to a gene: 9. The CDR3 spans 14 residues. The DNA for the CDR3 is TGTGCCAGCAGACGGACTAGCGGGAGTTGGGAGCAGTACTTC. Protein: CASRRTSGSWEQYF.

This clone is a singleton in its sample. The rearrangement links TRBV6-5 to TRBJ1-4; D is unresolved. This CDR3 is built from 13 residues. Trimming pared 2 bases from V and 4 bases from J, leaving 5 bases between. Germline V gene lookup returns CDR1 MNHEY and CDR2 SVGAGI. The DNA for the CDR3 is TGTGCCAGCAGTTACGAGGGTAATGAAAAACTGTTTTTT. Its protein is CASSYEGNEKLFF.

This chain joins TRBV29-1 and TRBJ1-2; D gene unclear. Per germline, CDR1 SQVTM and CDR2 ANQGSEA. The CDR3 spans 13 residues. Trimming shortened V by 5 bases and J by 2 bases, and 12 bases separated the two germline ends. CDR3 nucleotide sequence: TGCAGCGTTCGGGCCAGCAACAACTATGGCTACACCTTC. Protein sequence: CSVRASNNYGYTF.

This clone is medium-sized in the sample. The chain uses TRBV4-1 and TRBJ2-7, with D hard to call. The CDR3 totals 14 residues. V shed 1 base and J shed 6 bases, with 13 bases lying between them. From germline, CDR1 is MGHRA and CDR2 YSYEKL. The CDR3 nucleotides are TGCGCCAGCAGCCAAGGGATTTCGGTTTCCGAGCAGTACTTC. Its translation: CASSQGISVSEQYF.

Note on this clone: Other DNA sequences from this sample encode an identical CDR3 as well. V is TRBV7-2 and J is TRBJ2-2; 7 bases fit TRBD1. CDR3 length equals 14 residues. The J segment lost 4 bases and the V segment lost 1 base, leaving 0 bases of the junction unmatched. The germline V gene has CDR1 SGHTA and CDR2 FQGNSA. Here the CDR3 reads CASSLGQGTGELFF. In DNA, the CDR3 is TGTGCCAGCAGCTTAGGACAGGGCACCGGGGAGCTGTTTTTT.

The CDR3 is CASSPPGPDTQYF. CDR3 DNA sequence: TGTGCCAGCAGCCCCCCCGGCCCAGATACGCAGTATTTT. This chain connects TRBV7-6 to TRBJ2-3; D unclear. Germline V lookup: CDR1 SGHVS, CDR2 FNYEAQ. CDR3 length: 13 residues. V shed 5 bases and J shed 4 bases, with 10 bases lying between them.

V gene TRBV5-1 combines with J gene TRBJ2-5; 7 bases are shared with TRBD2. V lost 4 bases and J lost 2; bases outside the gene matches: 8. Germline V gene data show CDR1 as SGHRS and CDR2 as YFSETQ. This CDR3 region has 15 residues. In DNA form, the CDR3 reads TGCGCCAGCAGCCTGTGGTCGGGAGGTCAAGAGACCCAGTACTTC. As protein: CASSLWSGGQETQYF.

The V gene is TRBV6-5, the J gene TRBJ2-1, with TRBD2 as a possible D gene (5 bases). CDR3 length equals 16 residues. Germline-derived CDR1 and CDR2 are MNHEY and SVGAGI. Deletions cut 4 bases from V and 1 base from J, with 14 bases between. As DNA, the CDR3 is TGTGCCAGCAGTTGGATCTTCGGGGTTTCCTACAATGAGCAGTTCTTC. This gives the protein CASSWIFGVSYNEQFF.

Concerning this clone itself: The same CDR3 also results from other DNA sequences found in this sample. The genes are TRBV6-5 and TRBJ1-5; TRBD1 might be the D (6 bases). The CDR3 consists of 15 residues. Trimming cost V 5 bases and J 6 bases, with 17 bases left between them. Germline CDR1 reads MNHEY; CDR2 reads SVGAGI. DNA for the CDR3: TGTGCCAGCAGTCAGGGGATGTCGGTTGGTCAGCCCCAGCATTTT. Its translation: CASSQGMSVGQPQHF.

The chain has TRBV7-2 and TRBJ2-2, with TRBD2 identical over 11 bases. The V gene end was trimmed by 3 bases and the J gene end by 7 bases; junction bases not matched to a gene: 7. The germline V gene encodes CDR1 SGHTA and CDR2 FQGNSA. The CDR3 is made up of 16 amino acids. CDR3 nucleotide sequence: TGTGCCAGCAGCTTCTCCGGGACTAGCGGAAGCGGGGAGCTGTTTTTT. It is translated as CASSFSGTSGSGELFF.

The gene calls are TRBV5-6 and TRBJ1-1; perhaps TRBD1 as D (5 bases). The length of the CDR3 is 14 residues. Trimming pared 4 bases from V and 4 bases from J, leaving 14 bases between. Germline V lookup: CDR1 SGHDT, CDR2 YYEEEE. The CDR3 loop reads CASSPYRHPTEAFF. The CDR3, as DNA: TGTGCCAGCAGCCCCTACAGGCACCCCACTGAAGCTTTCTTT.

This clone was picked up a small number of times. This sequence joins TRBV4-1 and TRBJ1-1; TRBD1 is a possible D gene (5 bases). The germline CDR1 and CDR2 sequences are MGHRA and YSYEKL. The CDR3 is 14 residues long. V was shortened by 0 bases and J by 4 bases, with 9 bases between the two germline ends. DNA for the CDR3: TGCGCCAGCAGCCAAGATTTACAGGCCACTGAAGCTTTCTTT. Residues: CASSQDLQATEAFF.

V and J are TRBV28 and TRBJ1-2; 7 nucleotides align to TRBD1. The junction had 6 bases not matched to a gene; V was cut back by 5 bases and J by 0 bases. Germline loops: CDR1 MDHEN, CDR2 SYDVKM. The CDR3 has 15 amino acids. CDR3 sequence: CASSRPQGSNYGYTF. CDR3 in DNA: TGTGCCAGCAGTCGCCCACAGGGGTCTAACTATGGCTACACCTTC.

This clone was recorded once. The CDR3 region has the DNA TGTGCCAGCTCCCCCCGCACGGGACTAGGTGGAGAGACCCAGTACTTC. Encoded protein: CASSPRTGLGGETQYF. This chain joins TRBV27 and TRBJ2-5, with TRBD2 matching over 8 bases. V trimming: 8 bases; J trimming: 4 bases; junction bases outside the gene matches: 15. The CDR3 contains 16 residues. The germline gives CDR1 MNHEY, CDR2 SMNVEV (reference sequence).

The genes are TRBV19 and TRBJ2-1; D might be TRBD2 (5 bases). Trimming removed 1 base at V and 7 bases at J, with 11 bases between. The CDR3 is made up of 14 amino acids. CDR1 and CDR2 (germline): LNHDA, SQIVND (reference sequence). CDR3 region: CASSIAVEGNEQFF. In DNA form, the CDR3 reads TGTGCCAGTAGTATAGCTGTTGAGGGTAATGAGCAGTTCTTC.

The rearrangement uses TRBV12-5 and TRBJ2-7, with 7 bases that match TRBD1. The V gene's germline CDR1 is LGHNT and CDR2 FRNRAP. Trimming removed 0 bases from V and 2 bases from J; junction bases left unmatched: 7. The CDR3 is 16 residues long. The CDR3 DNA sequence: TGTGCTAGTGGTTTGGTAGTTGTCGGGACAGCCTACGAGCAGTACTTC. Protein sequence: CASGLVVVGTAYEQYF.

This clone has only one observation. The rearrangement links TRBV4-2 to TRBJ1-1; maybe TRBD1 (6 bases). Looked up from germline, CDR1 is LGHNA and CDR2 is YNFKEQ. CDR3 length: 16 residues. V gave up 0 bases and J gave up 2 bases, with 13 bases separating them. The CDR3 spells CASSQDRGAGNTEAFF. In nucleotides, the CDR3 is TGTGCCAGCAGCCAAGATAGGGGGGCGGGTAACACTGAAGCTTTCTTT.

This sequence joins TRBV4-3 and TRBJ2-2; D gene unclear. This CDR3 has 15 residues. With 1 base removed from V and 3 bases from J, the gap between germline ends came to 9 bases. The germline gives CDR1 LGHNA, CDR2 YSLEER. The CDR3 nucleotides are TGCGCCAGCAGCCAAGTAACCGGGTACACCGGGGAGCTGTTTTTT. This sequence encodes CASSQVTGYTGELFF.

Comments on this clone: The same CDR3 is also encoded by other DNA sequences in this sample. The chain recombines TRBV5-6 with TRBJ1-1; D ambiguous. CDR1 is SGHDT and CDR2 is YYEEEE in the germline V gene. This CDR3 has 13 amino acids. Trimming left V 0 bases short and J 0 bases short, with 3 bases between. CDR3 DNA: TGTGCCAGCAGCTTGGGGCTGAACACTGAAGCTTTCTTT. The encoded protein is CASSLGLNTEAFF.

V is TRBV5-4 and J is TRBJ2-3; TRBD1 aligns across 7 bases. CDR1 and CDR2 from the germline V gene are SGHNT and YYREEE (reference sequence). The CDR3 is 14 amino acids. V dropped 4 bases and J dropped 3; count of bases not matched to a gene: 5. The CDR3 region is CASSRPGGTDTQYF. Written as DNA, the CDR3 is TGTGCCAGCAGCCGCCCAGGGGGAACAGATACGCAGTATTTT.